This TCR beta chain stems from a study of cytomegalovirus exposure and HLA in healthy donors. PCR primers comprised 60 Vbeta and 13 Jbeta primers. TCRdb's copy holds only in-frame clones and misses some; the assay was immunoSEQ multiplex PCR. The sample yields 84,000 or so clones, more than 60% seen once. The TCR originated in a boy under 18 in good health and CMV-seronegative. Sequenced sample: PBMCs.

CDR3 nucleotides: TGTGCCAGCAGCTTAGTGAGTCCCGGGGAGCTGTTTTTT. It codes for CASSLVSPGELFF. V and J are TRBV7-9 and TRBJ2-2; D not certain. The V gene lost 1 base and the J gene lost 6 bases, with 6 bases spanning the gap. This CDR3 is 13 amino acids long. Germline CDR1 SEHNR, CDR2 FQNEAQ (reference sequence).